This T cell receptor (beta chain) came from a study of response to subunit inactivated influenza vaccine. Of note for this clonotype: The antigen is not known.

The CDR3 loop spans 13 amino acids. Trimming pared 4 bases from V and 0 bases from J, leaving 9 bases between. CDR1 and CDR2 (germline): SQVTM, ANQGSEA. TCRdb fed the RT-PCR reads into MiXCR, producing one record per CDR3 protein. The sample lists hundreds of thousands of distinct CDR3 sequences; around 18% were seen once. Study-wide findings and caveats: After each seasonal influenza vaccination, few new T cells are recruited, the authors suggested.

The sample here was PBMCs from blood, taken 4 to 6 days after vaccination. This clonotype originated in a man aged 50-59 years who received an inactivated influenza vaccine. V gene TRBV29-1 combines with J gene TRBJ1-2, with D perhaps TRBD1 (5 bases). The CDR3 DNA reads TGCAGCGTTGCAAGGGACCCTAACTATGGCTACACCTTC. This sequence encodes CSVARDPNYGYTF.